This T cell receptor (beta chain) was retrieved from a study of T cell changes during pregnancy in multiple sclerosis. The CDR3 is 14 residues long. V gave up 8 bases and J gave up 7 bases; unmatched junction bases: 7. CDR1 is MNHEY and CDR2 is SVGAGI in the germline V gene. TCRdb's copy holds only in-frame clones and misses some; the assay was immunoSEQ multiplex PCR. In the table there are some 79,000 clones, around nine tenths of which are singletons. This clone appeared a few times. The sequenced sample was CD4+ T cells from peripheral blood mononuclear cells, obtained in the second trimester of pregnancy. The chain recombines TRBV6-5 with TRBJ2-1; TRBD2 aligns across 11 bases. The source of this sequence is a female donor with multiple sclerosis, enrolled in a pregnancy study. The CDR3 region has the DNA TGTGCCAGCCAACTAGCGGGAGCGAGTAATGAGCAGTTCTTC. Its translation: CASQLAGASNEQFF.